These 24 T cell receptor beta chains came from one sample sequenced in a study of OX40 agonist ivuxolimab in advanced cancers. TCRdb keeps only in-frame clones here, not all; method: immunoSEQ multiplex PCR. The sample lists over 50,000 clones; around 90% were seen once. The material sequenced was CD4+ or CD8+ T cells sorted from blood, taken in a trial of the OX40 agonist ivuxolimab. The receptors were sampled from an adult with an advanced solid tumor such as melanoma, head and neck, liver or kidney cancer.

The chain is built from TRBV7-6 and TRBJ2-7, with TRBD1 matching over 7 bases. With V trimmed by 5 bases and J by 4 bases, 8 bases remained unmatched. The CDR3 is 14 residues long. In germline, CDR1 is SGHVS, CDR2 FNYEAQ. The CDR3 region has the DNA TGTGCCAGCAGCCTGGAACAGGGGAATTACGAGCAGTACTTC. It specifies CASSLEQGNYEQYF.

The CDR3 bases are TGCGCCAGCAGTCAATCGGGGACCCAGTACTTC. Translation: CASSQSGTQYF. This chain uses TRBV23-1 with TRBJ2-5; no reliable D call. TRBV23-1 is sorted into the ORF group, with uncertain function. There are 11 residues in the CDR3. Trimming removed 0 bases at V and 7 bases at J, with 3 bases between.

For this clone: Germline and junction disagree at one end, which may indicate a read error. The chain has TRBV27 and TRBJ2-3, with TRBD2 identical over 10 bases. Germline V gene sequence: CDR1 MNHEY, CDR2 SMNVEV (reference sequence). The CDR3 spans 15 residues. CDR3 nucleotide sequence: TGTGCCAGCAGTCCCTGGACTAGCGGCACAGATATGCAGTATTTT. Its translation: CASSPWTSGTDMQYF.

The genes are TRBV4-2 and TRBJ2-7, with a tentative D call TRBD2 (6 bases). Looked up from germline, CDR1 is LGHNA and CDR2 is YNFKEQ. V gave up 0 bases and J gave up 3 bases, with 12 bases separating them. There are 15 residues in the CDR3. The CDR3 is CASSQDLPGDYEQYF. DNA for the CDR3: TGTGCCAGCAGCCAAGATCTGCCGGGGGACTACGAGCAGTACTTC.

The rearrangement links TRBV18 to TRBJ2-7, with D perhaps TRBD1 (6 bases). Germline V CDR1 and CDR2: KGHSH, LQKENI. The CDR3 spans 15 residues. V was cut by 0 bases and J by 0 bases, with 9 bases left in between. CDR3: CASSPPDSPSYEQYF. CDR3 bases: TGTGCCAGCTCACCACCGGACAGCCCCTCCTACGAGCAGTACTTC.

This chain connects TRBV28 to TRBJ1-3; the D is unclear. The CDR3 runs 13 residues. Germline V gives CDR1 MDHEN, CDR2 SYDVKM. Trimming stripped 6 bases from V and 0 bases from J, with 6 bases between. The CDR3 DNA reads TGTGCCAGCAGGGTTATCTCTGGAAACACCATATATTTT. This codes for CASRVISGNTIYF.

The chain joins TRBV7-9 to TRBJ1-3; possible D gene TRBD1, 6 bases. This CDR3 comprises 16 residues. V was pared by 5 bases and J by 8 bases, with 22 bases between. Germline loops: CDR1 SEHNR, CDR2 FQNEAQ (reference sequence). The DNA of the CDR3 is TGTGCCAGCAGCCGACGATTACAGGGTCCCGAAGACACCATATATTTT. Translation gives CASSRRLQGPEDTIYF.

This chain connects TRBV18 to TRBJ2-3; 7 bases are shared with TRBD2. The V gene's germline CDR1 is KGHSH and CDR2 LQKENI. V trimming: 7 bases; J trimming: 2 bases; junction bases outside the gene matches: 6. This CDR3 spans 14 amino acids. This CDR3 reads CASLTGGNTDTQYF. The DNA of the CDR3 is TGTGCCAGCTTAACCGGGGGGAACACAGATACGCAGTATTTT.

V usage is TRBV9 and J usage is TRBJ1-6; 7 nucleotides align to TRBD1. V trimming: 3 bases; J trimming: 13 bases; junction bases outside the gene matches: 13. CDR1 SGDLS and CDR2 YYNGEE come from the germline V gene. The CDR3 runs to 15 residues. The CDR3: CASSADREGLAPLHF. The CDR3 region has the DNA TGTGCCAGCAGCGCCGACAGGGAGGGTTTAGCGCCCCTCCACTTT.

For the CDR3, the DNA is TGTGCCAGCAGCTTAGCGGGACAGGGTATTGGCGAGCAGTACTTC. Its protein is CASSLAGQGIGEQYF. This sequence joins TRBV7-2 and TRBJ2-7; the match to TRBD1 covers 9 bases. This CDR3 comprises 15 residues. From germline, CDR1 is SGHTA and CDR2 FQGNSA. V gave up 0 bases and J gave up 6 bases; unmatched junction bases: 6.

The V and J genes are TRBV6-5 and TRBJ1-3, with D perhaps TRBD1 (5 bases). Trimming stripped 8 bases from V and 3 bases from J, with 11 bases between. This CDR3 region has 13 residues. Germline lookup yields CDR1 MNHEY and CDR2 SVGAGI. CDR3 nucleotide sequence: TGTGCCAGCGGGGGGAGAAATGGAAACACCATATATTTT. Protein sequence: CASGGRNGNTIYF.

This CDR3 is CASSQGGTASSNEQFF. For the CDR3, the DNA is TGTGCCAGCAGCCAAGGCGGGACTGCGAGCTCAAATGAGCAGTTCTTC. The chain uses TRBV4-2 and TRBJ2-1, with a weak D call TRBD2 (6 bases). Germline loops: CDR1 LGHNA, CDR2 YNFKEQ. V was trimmed by 1 base and J by 7 bases, leaving 17 bases between them. The CDR3 runs to 16 residues.

The chain recombines TRBV9 with TRBJ1-5; the D is unclear. The germline gives CDR1 SGDLS, CDR2 YYNGEE. The CDR3 consists of 15 residues. Trimming stripped 6 bases from V and 7 bases from J, with 20 bases between. The CDR3 DNA reads TGTGCCAGCAAACATGGGGAGGTGGTAGACCAGCCCCAGCATTTT. Its translation is CASKHGEVVDQPQHF.

The chain couples TRBV27 to TRBJ1-5; weak D call: TRBD1 (5 bases). Looked up from germline, CDR1 is MNHEY and CDR2 is SMNVEV (reference sequence). This CDR3 is 15 amino acids long. V was trimmed by 6 bases and J by 7 bases, leaving 19 bases between them. DNA for the CDR3: TGTGCCAGCAGCACCCAGGGAGGGCAAAAGCAGCCCCAGCATTTT. It yields the protein CASSTQGGQKQPQHF.

The V call is TRBV5-6, the J call TRBJ1-2; no definite D call. The germline V gene has CDR1 SGHDT and CDR2 YYEEEE. The CDR3 sequence is 15 residues long. With 3 bases removed from V and 8 bases from J, the gap between germline ends came to 20 bases. The CDR3 nucleotides are TGTGCCAGCAGCTCCCAGATGACCCGACCGGGGGGCTACACCTTC. Amino acids: CASSSQMTRPGGYTF.

The chain uses TRBV7-2 and TRBJ1-5; 8 bases align to TRBD1. From germline, CDR1 is SGHTA and CDR2 FQGNSA. V shed 1 base and J 6 bases; nucleotides not matched to a gene: 5. The CDR3 extends over 15 amino acids. In DNA form, the CDR3 reads TGTGCCAGCAGCTTAGAGGACAGGGCCAGTCAGCCCCAGCATTTT. It encodes CASSLEDRASQPQHF.

The chain carries TRBV28 and TRBJ2-1; D uncertain. Per germline, CDR1 MDHEN and CDR2 SYDVKM. The length of the CDR3 is 9 residues. The germline V and J ends were trimmed by 8 bases and 13 bases, with 9 bases remaining between them. The CDR3 DNA sequence: TGTGCCAGCGGGCCGCGCCAGTTCTTC. This codes for CASGPRQFF.

The chain has TRBV11-3 and TRBJ2-6; a possible D gene is TRBD2 (6 bases). Germline V gene sequence: CDR1 SGHNT, CDR2 YENEEA. The length of the CDR3 is 18 residues. Trimming took 0 bases from V and 4 from J, leaving 16 bases between them. The CDR3 DNA reads as TGTGCCAGCAGCTTAGATTCTACAGGCGGGGAAGGGGCCAACGTCCTGACTTTC. Translating it yields CASSLDSTGGEGANVLTF.

This sequence joins TRBV18 and TRBJ2-1; D possibly corresponds to TRBD1 (5 bases). Germline V lookup: CDR1 KGHSH, CDR2 LQKENI. Trimming left V 8 bases short and J 0 bases short, with 17 bases between. This CDR3 is 16 amino acids long. The DNA for the CDR3 is TGTGCCAGCAAAAAGACCCAGGGCGACTCCTACAATGAGCAGTTCTTC. This encodes CASKKTQGDSYNEQFF.

V and J are TRBV19 and TRBJ2-5, with D unresolved. Trimming shortened V by 4 bases and J by 1 base, and 13 bases separated the two germline ends. CDR1 and CDR2 (germline): LNHDA, SQIVND (reference sequence). The CDR3 is made up of 15 amino acids. CDR3 region: CASSKDLIFQETQYF. The CDR3 nucleotides are TGTGCCAGTAGTAAAGATTTGATATTCCAAGAGACCCAGTACTTC.

The rearrangement joins TRBV13 to TRBJ1-2; 9 bases match TRBD1. With V trimmed by 8 bases and J by 5 bases, 6 bases remained unmatched. The CDR3 runs 13 residues. CDR1 and CDR2 (germline): PRHDT, FYEKMQ (reference sequence). CDR3 sequence: CASRSQGAYGYTF. The CDR3 DNA reads TGTGCCAGCCGTTCACAGGGGGCGTATGGCTACACCTTC.

This sequence joins TRBV14 and TRBJ2-7; D remains unclear. This CDR3 is 14 amino acids long. The germline V gene has CDR1 SGHDN and CDR2 FVKESK. The germline V and J ends were trimmed by 0 bases and 6 bases, with 12 bases remaining between them. The CDR3 spells CASSQEHALPEQYF. In nucleotides, the CDR3 is TGTGCCAGCAGCCAAGAGCACGCCCTCCCCGAGCAGTACTTC.

In this sample, this clone turned up once. The V call is TRBV18, the J call TRBJ1-1, with unresolved D. V gave up 0 bases and J gave up 0 bases, with 8 bases separating them. The CDR3 runs 15 residues. Per the germline V gene, CDR1 is KGHSH and CDR2 is LQKENI. CDR3 bases: TGTGCCAGCTCACCACCGAACGGACTGAACACTGAAGCTTTCTTT. It codes for CASSPPNGLNTEAFF.

The chain links TRBV5-5 to TRBJ1-3; tentative D call: TRBD1 (5 bases). The germline V and J ends were trimmed by 2 bases and 1 base, with 16 bases remaining between them. Germline values: CDR1 SGHKS, CDR2 YYEKEE (reference sequence). This CDR3 is built from 17 residues. The CDR3 loop is CASSFGREFSSGNTIYF. In DNA form, the CDR3 reads TGTGCCAGCAGCTTCGGCAGGGAATTTTCTTCTGGAAACACCATATATTTT.